This is a list of T cell receptor beta chains from one sample in a study of T cell clonotyping in hematopoietic cell transplantation. Sequencing was performed with immunoSEQ multiplex PCR; in TCRdb, only in-frame clones are kept and a portion is missing. The table shows approximately 11,000 clones, with roughly nine tenths occurring only once. The source material was PBMCs, sampled 180 days after allogeneic stem cell transplant. These receptors were obtained from a male patient between 55 and 70 years old who had an allogeneic stem cell transplant from an unrelated donor, so the T cells may come from the graft donor. Some clones in this sample may be carry-over from other donors' samples. Each CDR3 is given with its conserved first and last residue. D genes are given only for firm matches. Clone sizes are given selectively: once, few, many, or a class where the clone is expanded.

v_call,clone_size,j_call,d_call,cdr3_aa,cdr3_nt
TRBV5-1,NA,TRBJ2-2,NA,CASSLVGGELFF,TGCGCCAGCAGCTTGGTGGGCGGGGAGCTGTTTTTT
TRBV7-8,NA,TRBJ1-2,TRBD1,CASSFRQGIGYTF,TGTGCCAGCAGCTTCCGACAGGGTATTGGCTACACCTTC
TRBV28,NA,TRBJ2-1,TRBD2,CASSRLAGGLYNEQFF,TGTGCCAGCAGCCGACTAGCGGGGGGACTATACAATGAGCAGTTCTTC
TRBV4-3,NA,TRBJ1-2,NA,CASSQDPQWQDYGYTF,TGCGCCAGCAGCCAAGATCCTCAGTGGCAGGACTATGGCTACACCTTC
TRBV9,NA,TRBJ1-1,TRBD1,CASSPGTVANTEAFF,TGTGCCAGCAGCCCGGGGACAGTAGCGAACACTGAAGCTTTCTTT
TRBV4-3,NA,TRBJ2-5,TRBD2,CASSPRLAGGETQYF,TGCGCCAGCAGCCCCCGACTAGCGGGGGGGGAGACCCAGTACTTC
TRBV6-5,NA,TRBJ1-1,NA,CASSYQDSNTEAFF,TGTGCCAGCAGTTATCAGGATTCGAACACTGAAGCTTTCTTT
TRBV19,NA,TRBJ1-5,NA,CASNAGGNQPQHF,TGTGCCAGTAATGCAGGGGGCAATCAGCCCCAGCATTTT
TRBV6-5,NA,TRBJ2-7,NA,CASSRDSQGAEQYF,TGTGCCAGCAGTAGGGATTCACAGGGAGCCGAGCAGTACTTC
TRBV4-3,NA,TRBJ2-3,NA,CASSQESEGTYTDTQYF,TGCGCCAGCAGCCAAGAATCGGAGGGGACTTACACAGATACGCAGTATTTT
TRBV6-6,NA,TRBJ2-7,NA,CASRGLRDTYEQYF,TGTGCCAGCAGAGGACTGCGGGACACCTACGAGCAGTACTTC
TRBV7-3,once,TRBJ2-5,NA,CASSPHHGGTLETQYF,TGTGCCAGCAGCCCGCATCATGGGGGAACTCTAGAGACCCAGTACTTC
TRBV29-1,NA,TRBJ1-3,NA,CSVVASDSGFSGNTIYF,TGCAGCGTTGTCGCGTCAGACAGCGGTTTCTCTGGAAACACCATATATTTT
TRBV4-3,NA,TRBJ1-3,NA,CASIITSTGASGNTIYF,TGCGCCAGTATAATCACTTCGACGGGGGCTTCTGGAAACACCATATATTTT
TRBV29-1,once,TRBJ1-1,NA,CSAQGRGATEAFF,TGCAGCGCCCAAGGGAGGGGGGCGACTGAAGCTTTCTTT
TRBV5-1,NA,TRBJ2-1,NA,CASSLLGQAYNEQFF,TGCGCCAGCAGCTTATTAGGTCAGGCCTACAATGAGCAGTTCTTC
TRBV9,NA,TRBJ2-5,TRBD2,CASSPRDRGEQYF,TGTGCCAGCAGCCCGCGGGACCGGGGGGAGCAGTACTTC
TRBV5-6,NA,TRBJ1-5,NA,CASSKTRGAQPQHF,TGTGCCAGCAGCAAGACGCGCGGGGCTCAGCCCCAGCATTTT
TRBV18,medium-sized,TRBJ2-3,TRBD2,CASSPPRGGGIDTQYF,TGTGCCAGCTCACCACCCCGGGGGGGTGGTATAGATACGCAGTATTTT
TRBV19,NA,TRBJ2-3,TRBD1,CASRPTGITDTQYF,TGTGCCAGTAGACCGACAGGGATCACAGATACGCAGTATTTT
TRBV28,NA,TRBJ2-7,TRBD2,CASSPPIGTSGGYEQYF,TGTGCCAGCAGCCCACCGATTGGGACTAGCGGGGGTTACGAGCAGTACTTC
TRBV6-6,NA,TRBJ2-3,NA,CASSPPAVDTQYF,TGTGCCAGCAGCCCGCCCGCAGTAGATACGCAGTATTTT
TRBV4-1,NA,TRBJ2-7,NA,CASSTPGLPYEQYF,TGCGCCAGCAGCACCCCGGGACTTCCCTACGAGCAGTACTTC
TRBV4-3,NA,TRBJ1-2,TRBD1,CASSQDRSQGARGYTF,TGCGCCAGCAGCCAAGATCGATCGCAGGGGGCGCGGGGCTACACCTTC
TRBV28,NA,TRBJ1-1,NA,CASSYGGDTEAFF,TGTGCCAGCAGTTACGGGGGGGACACTGAAGCTTTCTTT
TRBV9,NA,TRBJ2-5,TRBD2,CASSPSPKLAGGRETQYF,TGTGCCAGCAGCCCTTCCCCGAAATTAGCGGGGGGGAGGGAGACCCAGTACTTC
TRBV5-1,NA,TRBJ1-2,NA,CASSLEGKLANYGYTF,TGCGCCAGCAGCTTGGAGGGGAAATTAGCTAACTATGGCTACACCTTC
TRBV10-3,NA,TRBJ1-1,TRBD1,CAISENRGNTEAFF,TGTGCCATCAGTGAAAACAGGGGGAACACTGAAGCTTTCTTT
TRBV5-6,few,TRBJ2-7,TRBD1,CASSSGTGDPYEQYF,TGTGCCAGCAGCTCCGGGACAGGGGATCCCTACGAGCAGTACTTC
TRBV14,NA,TRBJ2-2,NA,CASSGQSTGELFF,TGTGCCAGCAGCGGACAGAGCACCGGGGAGCTGTTTTTT
TRBV9,NA,TRBJ2-5,NA,CASSEVGGMETQYF,TGTGCCAGCAGCGAAGTGGGGGGAATGGAGACCCAGTACTTC
TRBV6-5,NA,TRBJ1-1,NA,CASSYGTGYGNTEAFF,TGTGCCAGCAGTTACGGAACAGGGTATGGGAACACTGAAGCTTTCTTT
TRBV4-3,NA,TRBJ2-1,TRBD2,CASSQDARAGGLNNEQFF,TGCGCCAGCAGCCAAGATGCGCGAGCGGGGGGCCTTAACAATGAGCAGTTCTTC
TRBV5-1,NA,TRBJ1-4,NA,CASSLRAQSFLNEKLFF,TGCGCCAGCAGCTTGAGGGCACAATCCTTCCTTAATGAAAAACTGTTTTTT
TRBV6-1,NA,TRBJ2-7,NA,CASSTRGDYSYEQYF,TGTGCCAGCAGCACTAGGGGCGACTATTCCTACGAGCAGTACTTC
TRBV29-1,NA,TRBJ1-1,NA,CSSTRGVGTEAFF,TGCAGCTCTACCCGGGGGGTAGGGACTGAAGCTTTCTTT
TRBV27,NA,TRBJ2-1,NA,CASSTGLEYNEQFF,TGTGCCAGCAGTACGGGACTGGAATACAATGAGCAGTTCTTC
TRBV6-1,NA,TRBJ1-5,NA,CASSEVLVRVGMGNQPQHF,TGTGCCAGCAGTGAAGTTCTGGTCAGGGTGGGGATGGGCAATCAGCCCCAGCATTTT
TRBV10-3,NA,TRBJ2-3,TRBD2,CAVGTSESTDTQYF,TGTGCCGTCGGGACTAGCGAAAGCACAGATACGCAGTATTTT
TRBV6-1,NA,TRBJ1-5,TRBD1,CASTGGFNQPQHF,TGTGCCAGCACAGGGGGCTTCAATCAGCCCCAGCATTTT
TRBV10-3,NA,TRBJ1-4,NA,CATNNRDSTNEKLFF,TGTGCCACGAATAACAGGGATTCAACTAATGAAAAACTGTTTTTT